Below are 10 T cell receptor beta chains sequenced from a single sample in a study of identical twins. One entry per CDR3 protein results from TCRdb running MiXCR on the 5' RACE reads. The profile covers fewer than 250,000 distinct CDR3 sequences, with less than 8% appearing a single time and 1.9% taken by the ten largest. The sample also formed part of further work on yellow fever vaccine responses in identical twins.

Specimen: memory (CD45RO+) T cells sorted from blood. Source of these receptors: a young woman in good health.

This clonotype has at least ten counts. V is TRBV5-1 and J is TRBJ2-3; D is possibly TRBD1 (6 bases). Trimming took 3 bases from V and 8 from J, leaving 16 bases between them. CDR3 size: 14 residues. Germline-derived CDR1 and CDR2 are SGHRS and YFSETQ. The CDR3 sequence is CASSSSGTPITQYF. Here the CDR3 DNA reads TGCGCCAGCAGCTCCTCCGGGACACCCATTACGCAGTATTTT.

The V gene is TRBV18, the J gene TRBJ2-7, with D perhaps given as TRBD1 or TRBD2 (7 bases each). This CDR3 is 16 amino acids long. Per germline, CDR1 KGHSH and CDR2 LQKENI. V was trimmed by 3 bases and J by 1 base, leaving 16 bases between them. CDR3 loop: CASSPITGEGSYEQYF. As DNA, the CDR3 is TGTGCCAGCTCACCCATCACAGGGGAGGGTTCCTACGAGCAGTACTTC.

The V gene is TRBV4-3, the J gene TRBJ2-5; 8 bases fit TRBD2. The CDR3 sequence is 18 residues long. With V trimmed by 0 bases and J by 2 bases, 11 bases remained unmatched. Germline values: CDR1 LGHNA, CDR2 YSLEER. The CDR3 loop is CASSQDPRGLAGQETQYF. The CDR3 nucleotides read TGCGCCAGCAGCCAAGATCCTCGGGGATTAGCGGGACAAGAGACCCAGTACTTC.

This clonotype was recorded many times. The chain recombines TRBV5-1 with TRBJ2-7; D might be TRBD1 (7 bases). The CDR3 runs to 14 residues. V lost 2 bases and J 4 bases, leaving 13 bases between the germline ends. Germline CDR1 and CDR2: SGHRS and YFSETQ. DNA of the CDR3: TGCGCCAGCAGCTTACAGGGGAGGAAATACGAGCAGTACTTC. It yields the protein CASSLQGRKYEQYF.

This clonotype was seen many times. The rearrangement links TRBV11-1 to TRBJ2-1; 10 bases agree with TRBD2. Germline V gene sequence: CDR1 SGHAT, CDR2 FQDESV (reference sequence). V shed 3 bases and J 3 bases; nucleotides not matched to a gene: 11. This CDR3 contains 18 residues. The CDR3 protein is CASSFPTSGAQGYNEQFF. CDR3 sequence (DNA): TGTGCCAGCAGCTTCCCCACTAGCGGGGCCCAAGGCTACAATGAGCAGTTCTTC.

This clonotype was seen only a few times. The V call is TRBV2, the J call TRBJ2-1; 8 bases align to TRBD2. Germline CDR1 SNHLY, CDR2 FYNNEI. The CDR3 is 18 amino acids. J lost 0 bases, V lost 11 bases, and 18 bases had no gene match. CDR3 sequence: CAFSLRAGGIVSYNEQFF. CDR3 DNA: TGTGCCTTCAGTTTACGGGCGGGAGGCATAGTCTCCTACAATGAGCAGTTCTTC.

This clonotype was seen ten or more times. This chain uses TRBV5-1 with TRBJ2-3, with D uncertain. Germline V lookup: CDR1 SGHRS, CDR2 YFSETQ. Trimming pared 5 bases from V and 3 bases from J, leaving 10 bases between. The CDR3 consists of 13 residues. CDR3 region: CASSSLQTDTQYF. CDR3 nucleotides: TGCGCCAGCAGTTCCCTCCAGACAGATACGCAGTATTTT.

This chain connects TRBV27 to TRBJ2-2, with 12 bases matching TRBD2. Germline values: CDR1 MNHEY, CDR2 SMNVEV (reference sequence). CDR3 length equals 17 residues. The V and J ends lost 6 bases and 4 bases, in that order; junction bases with no gene match: 9. DNA of the CDR3: TGTGCCAGCAGAGTGGCTAGCGGGGGGGCGGGCACCGGGGAGCTGTTTTTT. Translated: CASRVASGGAGTGELFF.

Ten or more counts support this clonotype. The CDR3 DNA reads TGTGCCAGCAGCGCGAGCGGGGGGGTTCAGTATTTT. Its translation is CASSASGGVQYF. This chain uses TRBV7-3 with TRBJ2-3, with TRBD2 matching 10 bases. The CDR3 contains 12 residues. Losses at the gene ends were 5 bases for V and 12 bases for J; bases not matched to a gene: 5. CDR1 SGHTA and CDR2 FQGTGA come from the germline V gene. Supplemented by reference TRBV7-3 and TRBJ2-3, the full variable domain reads GAGVSQTPSNKVTEKGKYVELRCDPISGHTALYWYRQSLGQGPEFLIYFQGTGAADDSGLPNDRFFAVRPEGSVSTLKIQRTERGDSAVYLCASSASGGVQYFGPGTRLTVL.

This clonotype was detected ten times or more. The V and J genes are TRBV10-3 and TRBJ2-2; 7 nucleotides align to TRBD2. The CDR3 consists of 15 residues. Germline loops: CDR1 ENHRY, CDR2 SYGVKD. Trimming cost V 6 bases and J 3 bases; bases outside gene matches: 7. The CDR3 region is CAIRATSVDTGELFF. The CDR3 DNA reads TGTGCCATCAGGGCAACTAGCGTTGACACCGGGGAGCTGTTTTTT.